The TCR beta chain under discussion was sequenced for a study of neurological immune-mediated disorders. This clonotype was counted at least ten times. Its antigen is not known. CDR1 and CDR2 (germline): SGHTA, FQGNSA. This CDR3 is built from 15 residues. Trimming at V came to 6 bases and at J to 0 bases, leaving 2 bases not matched to a gene. Findings and limits, study-wide: Phylogenetic grouping put 18 of 34 multiple sclerosis patients' repertoires into one related-CDR3 cluster, a possible signature. Patients with HTLV-1-associated myelopathy had the highest level of TCR clonal expansion, whereas patients with multiple sclerosis had the lowest level, falling beneath the level found in healthy controls.

The authors obtained over 160 million TCR-beta sequences from 15-18 subjects per sequencing run. TCRdb ran MiXCR on the 5' RACE reads and lists one entry per CDR3 protein. The sample lists 55,000 to 75,000 distinct CDR3 sequences, less than 5.5% seen once, with about 3% in the top ten. This chain uses TRBV7-2 with TRBJ2-7, with 13 bases lining up with TRBD2. Sequences were obtained from PBMCs. This TCR derives from a woman under 40 with multiple sclerosis. The CDR3 protein is CASSWTSGSSYEQYF. In DNA, the CDR3 is TGTGCCAGCAGTTGGACTAGCGGGAGCTCCTACGAGCAGTACTTC.